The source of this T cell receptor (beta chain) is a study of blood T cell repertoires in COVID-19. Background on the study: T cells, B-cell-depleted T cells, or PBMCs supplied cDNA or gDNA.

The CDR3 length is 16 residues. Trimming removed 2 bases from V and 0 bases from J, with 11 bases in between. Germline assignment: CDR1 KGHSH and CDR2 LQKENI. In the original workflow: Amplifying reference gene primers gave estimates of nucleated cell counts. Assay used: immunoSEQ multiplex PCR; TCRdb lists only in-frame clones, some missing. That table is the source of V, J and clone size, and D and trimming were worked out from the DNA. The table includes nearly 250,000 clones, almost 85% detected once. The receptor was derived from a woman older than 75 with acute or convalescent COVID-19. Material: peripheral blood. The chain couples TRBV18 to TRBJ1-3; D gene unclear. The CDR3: CASSPSGVSSGNTIYF. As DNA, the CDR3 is TGTGCCAGCTCACCAAGCGGGGTGAGCTCTGGAAACACCATATATTTT.